This is a list of T cell receptor beta chains from one sample in a study of T-cell memory formation after mild COVID-19. One entry per CDR3 protein results from TCRdb running MiXCR on the 5' RACE reads. The table has roughly 250,000 distinct CDR3 sequences, approximately 15% seen once; the top ten hold 22%. Sequencing input: PBMCs or a T cell subset sorted from them (not recorded which). The receptor set was obtained from a man aged 18-30 years who had mild COVID-19 (a few samples of this study predate the infection). Cell type and time point are not known. Each CDR3 is given with its conserved first and last residue. A D gene is named only where the DNA matches it firmly. A row's size may be missing; if present it is once, few, many or a size class.

V	J	D	size	CDR3	DNA
TRBV29-1	TRBJ2-7	TRBD1	once	CSARTGGTSYEQYF	TGCAGCGCAAGAACAGGGGGCACCTCCTACGAGCAGTACTTC
TRBV7-2	TRBJ1-6	NA	NA	CASSLWGTRSPLHF	TGTGCCAGCAGCTTATGGGGTACGCGTTCACCCCTCCACTTT
TRBV5-1	TRBJ2-2	TRBD1	NA	CASSLAQGAVGELFF	TGCGCCAGCAGCTTGGCACAGGGGGCCGTCGGGGAGCTGTTTTTT
TRBV15	TRBJ2-1	NA	NA	CATSRVGSLRQFF	TGTGCCACCAGCAGAGTCGGCTCCTTGAGGCAGTTCTTC
TRBV3-1	TRBJ2-2	NA	few	CASSQDMGRPGELFF	TGTGCCAGCAGCCAAGATATGGGGCGGCCCGGGGAGCTGTTTTTT
TRBV18	TRBJ2-5	NA	NA	CASSPPLSRETQYF	TGTGCCAGCTCACCTCCTTTGAGCCGGGAGACCCAGTACTTC
TRBV12-3/TRBV12-4	TRBJ2-5	NA	few	CASTLGLSKETQYF	TGTGCCAGCACCCTTGGGCTCTCCAAAGAGACCCAGTACTTC
TRBV5-1	TRBJ1-6	TRBD1	NA	CASSFLGTDNSPLHF	TGCGCCAGCAGCTTCCTCGGGACAGATAATTCACCCCTCCACTTT
TRBV9	TRBJ1-1	TRBD1	NA	CASSVGTSGTGTLNTEAFF	TGTGCCAGCAGCGTGGGAACAAGTGGGACAGGGACCTTGAACACTGAAGCTTTCTTT
TRBV7-6	TRBJ2-2	TRBD1	many	CASSPRTGGPLPGELFF	TGTGCCAGCAGCCCAAGGACAGGGGGCCCCTTACCCGGGGAGCTGTTTTTT
TRBV25-1	TRBJ1-1	TRBD1	NA	CASSESGGLNTEAFF	TGTGCCAGCAGTGAATCAGGGGGATTGAACACTGAAGCTTTCTTT
TRBV9	TRBJ2-7	NA	few	CASSVEGLEGYEQYF	TGTGCCAGCAGCGTAGAGGGACTTGAGGGCTACGAGCAGTACTTC
TRBV15	TRBJ2-5	TRBD1	NA	CATSRDLVSGGYGLVTQYF	TGTGCCACCAGCAGAGACCTCGTCTCAGGGGGCTACGGTCTCGTGACCCAGTACTTC
TRBV9	TRBJ2-5	NA	NA	CASSPRPRETQYF	TGTGCCAGCAGCCCGAGGCCTCGAGAGACCCAGTACTTC
TRBV7-3	TRBJ2-3	NA	NA	CASSLLGGAKDTQYF	TGTGCCAGCAGCTTACTCGGTGGAGCGAAAGATACGCAGTATTTT
TRBV6-5	TRBJ1-2	TRBD1	few	CASRLTGGSGYTF	TGTGCCAGCAGACTCACAGGGGGTTCTGGCTACACCTTC
TRBV20-1	TRBJ1-1	NA	few	CSARMGNTEAFF	TGCAGTGCTAGAATGGGGAACACTGAAGCTTTCTTT
TRBV4-1	TRBJ2-7	NA	NA	CASSLITGFTYEQYF	TGCGCCAGCAGCCTTATCACGGGGTTTACGTACGAGCAGTACTTC
TRBV5-1	TRBJ1-1	TRBD1	few	CASSFFYRGNTEAFF	TGCGCCAGCAGCTTTTTCTACAGGGGGAACACTGAAGCTTTCTTT
TRBV5-6	TRBJ2-5	NA	NA	CASSLGRQGNLPQYF	TGTGCCAGCAGCTTGGGCCGCCAGGGAAATTTGCCCCAGTACTTC
TRBV6-5	TRBJ2-5	NA	few	CASRPFHPPYF	TGTGCCAGCCGCCCTTTCCATCCGCCCTACTTC
TRBV7-2	TRBJ1-2	TRBD1	NA	CASSLNSGQGYTF	TGTGCCAGCAGCTTAAATTCGGGACAGGGCTACACCTTC
TRBV12-3/TRBV12-4	TRBJ2-1	NA	many	CASSFGSDSYNEQFF	TGTGCCAGCAGTTTCGGCAGCGACTCCTACAATGAGCAGTTCTTC
TRBV20-1	TRBJ2-3	TRBD2	few	CSAMGLAGDTDTQYF	TGCAGTGCCATGGGACTAGCGGGGGACACAGATACGCAGTATTTT
TRBV6-5	TRBJ2-1	TRBD2	few	CASSYVGTIWYNEQFF	TGTGCCAGCAGTTACGTTGGGACTATTTGGTACAATGAGCAGTTCTTC
TRBV12-3/TRBV12-4	TRBJ1-5	TRBD1	few	CASSPGTANQPQHF	TGTGCCAGCAGCCCAGGGACAGCTAATCAGCCCCAGCATTTT
TRBV6-1	TRBJ2-5	NA	NA	CASSETGETQYF	TGTGCCAGCAGTGAAACAGGGGAGACCCAGTACTTC
TRBV20-1	TRBJ1-2	NA	NA	CSARGQGNYGYTF	TGCAGTGCTAGAGGTCAGGGAAACTATGGCTACACCTTC